The 27 T cell receptor beta chains given below trace back to one sample, sequenced in a study of cytomegalovirus exposure and HLA in healthy donors. Data came from immunoSEQ multiplex PCR; TCRdb stores just in-frame clones and leaves some out. The table has some 160,000 clones, approximately 90% seen once; the top ten hold 2.5% to 3%. Specimen: PBMCs. The receptor source for this set is a man aged 18 to 30 in good health and CMV-seronegative.

V and J are TRBV13 and TRBJ2-7; D not resolved. This CDR3 is built from 16 residues. The V end lost 0 bases, the J end lost 0 bases, and 12 bases lay between the germline ends. The germline gives CDR1 PRHDT, CDR2 FYEKMQ (reference sequence). The CDR3 loop is CASSLGGRGSSYEQYF. The CDR3 region has the DNA TGTGCCAGCAGCTTAGGCGGTCGCGGAAGCTCCTACGAGCAGTACTTC.

The rearrangement uses TRBV18 and TRBJ2-3, with D possibly matching TRBD2 (6 bases). CDR1 and CDR2 (germline): KGHSH, LQKENI. The V gene lost 4 bases and the J gene lost 0 bases, with 11 bases spanning the gap. The CDR3 runs to 15 residues. The CDR3 DNA is TGTGCCAGCTCACAGGACTACCTCAGCACAGATACGCAGTATTTT. Protein product: CASSQDYLSTDTQYF. Supplemented by reference TRBV18 and TRBJ2-3, the full variable domain reads NAGVMQNPRHLVRRRGQEARLRCSPMKGHSHVYWYRQLPEEGLKFMVYLQKENIIDESGMPKERFSAEFPKEGPSILRIQQVVRGDSAAYFCASSQDYLSTDTQYFGPGTRLTVL.

This chain uses TRBV5-4 with TRBJ2-2; D unclear. The CDR3 length is 12 residues. With 2 bases removed from V and 6 bases from J, the gap between germline ends came to 5 bases. Germline V CDR1 and CDR2: SGHNT, YYREEE (reference sequence). The CDR3 coding sequence is TGTGCCAGCAGCTTCTCTTCCGGGGAGCTGTTTTTT. Amino acids: CASSFSSGELFF.

This rearrangement joins TRBV6-1 to TRBJ1-2; TRBD1 agrees at 7 bases. Germline V gene lookup returns CDR1 MNHNS and CDR2 SASEGT. The CDR3 covers 14 residues. J lost 5 bases, V lost 5 bases, and 8 bases had no gene match. CDR3 sequence reads: CASSKGTGVYGYTF. Here the CDR3 DNA reads TGTGCCAGCAGTAAGGGTACAGGGGTATATGGCTACACCTTC.

The count of this clone is one. CDR3 amino acids: CASSELPGSGANVLTF. The CDR3 bases are TGTGCCAGCAGTGAATTACCAGGGTCTGGGGCCAACGTCCTGACTTTC. V and J are TRBV28 and TRBJ2-6, with a possible D match to TRBD1 (5 bases). Looked up from germline, CDR1 is MDHEN and CDR2 is SYDVKM. This CDR3 is built from 16 residues. Trimming cost V 5 bases and J 1 base, with 12 bases left between them.

This sequence joins TRBV30 and TRBJ1-5; TRBD1 agrees at 8 bases. CDR1 and CDR2 (germline): GTSNPN, SVGIG (reference sequence). The CDR3 length is 15 residues. V was pared by 3 bases and J by 2 bases, with 6 bases of the junction left unmatched. The CDR3 loop reads CAWRKQGGGNQPQHF. The CDR3 DNA is TGTGCCTGGAGGAAACAGGGGGGGGGCAATCAGCCCCAGCATTTT.

V usage is TRBV5-5 and J usage is TRBJ2-5, with 13 bases that match TRBD2. V lost 5 bases to trimming and J lost 5 bases; unmatched junction nucleotides: 15. Germline-derived CDR1 and CDR2 are SGHKS and YYEKEE (reference sequence). This CDR3 is 18 amino acids long. The CDR3 DNA reads as TGTGCCAGCAGTACCGGGACTAGCGGGGCCATCTCGGAGGAGACCCAGTACTTC. This sequence encodes CASSTGTSGAISEETQYF.

The chain recombines TRBV5-6 with TRBJ1-1; 8 bases are a match to TRBD1. J lost 1 base, V lost 4 bases, and 6 bases had no gene match. Per the germline V gene, CDR1 is SGHDT and CDR2 is YYEEEE. The CDR3 runs 15 residues. CDR3 nucleotide sequence: TGTGCCAGCAGCCATACGACAGGGGCGAACACTGAAGCTTTCTTT. This encodes CASSHTTGANTEAFF.

This clone was observed a single time. The CDR3 region has the DNA TGTGCCAGCAGTGAACCCTCATTTAGCCCGGAGAATGAGCAGTTCTTC. Amino acids: CASSEPSFSPENEQFF. This chain connects TRBV6-1 to TRBJ2-1; no definite D call. Per the germline V gene, CDR1 is MNHNS and CDR2 is SASEGT. Trimming pared 2 bases from V and 7 bases from J, leaving 18 bases between. The CDR3 totals 16 residues.

CDR3 coding DNA: TGCGCCAGCAGCTTGAATCCGGGACTAGCGGAAGAGACCCAGTACTTC. Translated: CASSLNPGLAEETQYF. The V and J genes are TRBV5-1 and TRBJ2-5; 11 positions agree with TRBD2. The V and J ends lost 1 base and 3 bases, in that order; junction bases with no gene match: 5. The CDR3 runs 16 residues. The germline V gene encodes CDR1 SGHRS and CDR2 YFSETQ. Full variable domain (remainder filled in from reference TRBV5-1 and TRBJ2-5): KAGVTQTPRYLIKTRGQQVTLSCSPISGHRSVSWYQQTPGQGLQFLFEYFSETQRNKGNFPGRFSGRQFSNSRSEMNVSTLELGDSALYLCASSLNPGLAEETQYFGPGTRLLVL.

This clone has more than one count but fewer than ten. The CDR3, as DNA: TGTGCCAGCAGTGACAGTTCTAATTCACCCCTCCACTTT. It yields the protein CASSDSSNSPLHF. J is TRBJ1-6 and V is TRBV27, with D possibly matching TRBD1 (5 bases). The CDR3 sequence is 13 residues long. Looked up from germline, CDR1 is MNHEY and CDR2 is SMNVEV (reference sequence). The V gene lost 5 bases and the J gene lost 6 bases, with 8 bases spanning the gap.

V usage is TRBV2 and J usage is TRBJ2-2; D gene uncertain. The V end was cut by 6 bases, the J end by 3 bases, with 5 bases between. This CDR3 has 12 amino acids. Per germline, CDR1 SNHLY and CDR2 FYNNEI. The CDR3 DNA is TGTGCCAGCAGGCGCCACACCGGGGAGCTGTTTTTT. Amino acids: CASRRHTGELFF.

This chain connects TRBV6-1 to TRBJ1-1, with D maybe TRBD1 (5 bases). The CDR3 is 13 amino acids. Per germline, CDR1 MNHNS and CDR2 SASEGT. V lost 2 bases, J lost 11 bases, and 15 bases lay in between. The CDR3 spells CASSELEGVQAFF. CDR3 DNA: TGTGCCAGCAGTGAACTGGAAGGGGTACAGGCTTTCTTT.

The V and J genes are TRBV7-9 and TRBJ1-1; no definite D call. The CDR3 contains 14 residues. From germline, CDR1 is SEHNR and CDR2 FQNEAQ (reference sequence). With 1 base removed from V and 0 bases from J, the gap between germline ends came to 6 bases. CDR3 DNA: TGTGCCAGCAGCTTAGGGCCCCTGAACACTGAAGCTTTCTTT. Its protein product is CASSLGPLNTEAFF.

This chain joins TRBV11-2 and TRBJ1-4; D may be TRBD1 (5 bases). This CDR3 spans 16 amino acids. Germline V gene lookup returns CDR1 SGHAT and CDR2 FQNNGV. Trimming cost V 5 bases and J 4 bases, with 17 bases left between them. CDR3 nucleotide sequence: TGTGCCAGCAGCCTACCACGTCAGGGAGGTAATGAAAAACTGTTTTTT. The encoded protein is CASSLPRQGGNEKLFF.

The chain recombines TRBV5-1 with TRBJ2-1; TRBD1 agrees at 8 bases. The trim removed 0 bases at V and 9 bases at J, leaving 5 bases unmatched. Looked up from germline, CDR1 is SGHRS and CDR2 is YFSETQ. This CDR3 is built from 14 residues. The CDR3 is CASSLGQGATEQFF. Written as DNA, the CDR3 is TGCGCCAGCAGCTTGGGCCAGGGGGCTACTGAGCAGTTCTTC.

The chain carries TRBV7-8 and TRBJ2-7; D is undetermined. The CDR3 runs 12 residues. Germline loops: CDR1 SGHVS, CDR2 FQNEAQ. With 6 bases removed from V and 12 bases from J, the gap between germline ends came to 18 bases. This CDR3 is CASSSPGVSRYF. The DNA of the CDR3 is TGTGCCAGCAGTTCACCAGGCGTAAGTCGGTACTTC.

The chain employs TRBV11-2 and TRBJ2-7; the match to TRBD1 covers 9 bases. The germline V gene has CDR1 SGHAT and CDR2 FQNNGV. The CDR3 covers 16 residues. J was trimmed by 2 bases and V by 1 base; bases with no gene match: 6. CDR3: CASSLVGQGVPYEQYF. Written as DNA, the CDR3 is TGTGCCAGCAGCTTAGTGGGACAGGGAGTGCCCTACGAGCAGTACTTC.

The V and J genes are TRBV6-1 and TRBJ2-7; 10 nucleotides align to TRBD1. Germline CDR1 reads MNHNS; CDR2 reads SASEGT. Trimming removed 5 bases from V and 4 bases from J; junction bases left unmatched: 8. The CDR3 runs to 15 residues. The CDR3 sequence is CASSNPGQGRYEQYV. For the CDR3, the DNA is TGTGCCAGCAGTAATCCGGGACAGGGGCGTTACGAGCAGTACGTC.

This clone was recorded once. This chain links TRBV9 with TRBJ1-1; TRBD1 matches 8 bases. The CDR3 loop spans 15 amino acids. V was clipped by 4 bases and J by 1 base; unmatched bases: 6. Germline V gene lookup returns CDR1 SGDLS and CDR2 YYNGEE. CDR3 nucleotide sequence: TGTGCCAGCAGCCCGGACAGGGCCTCGAACACTGAAGCTTTCTTT. It is translated as CASSPDRASNTEAFF.

The chain carries TRBV4-1 and TRBJ1-2; TRBD1 matches 7 bases. Germline V CDR1 and CDR2: MGHRA, YSYEKL. The CDR3 is 14 amino acids. Germline trimming cut 1 base from V and 4 bases from J; bases unmatched to any gene: 3. DNA for the CDR3: TGCGCCAGCAGCCAAGGGGACAGATCCTATGGCTACACCTTC. As protein: CASSQGDRSYGYTF.

The chain is built from TRBV6-1 and TRBJ1-1; D remains ambiguous. Germline CDR1 MNHNS, CDR2 SASEGT. The V end was cut by 7 bases, the J end by 5 bases, with 20 bases between. The CDR3 contains 15 residues. CDR3 region: CASNLKAVLVTEAFF. CDR3 bases: TGTGCCAGCAACCTAAAGGCGGTTCTCGTGACTGAAGCTTTCTTT.

In this sample, this clone turned up a few times. The junction does not match germline at one end; this may be a read error. The genes are TRBV7-7 and TRBJ1-1; TRBD1 might be the D (6 bases). The CDR3 sequence is 13 residues long. CDR1 SSHAT and CDR2 FNYEAQ come from the germline V gene (reference sequence). CDR3 sequence (DNA): TGTGCTAGCAGCCTGGGACAGAACACTGAAGCTTTCTTT. The encoded protein is CASSLGQNTEAFF. The full variable domain, in which reference TRBV7-7 and TRBJ1-1 provide the parts outside the CDR3, is GAGVSQSPRYKVTKRGQDVTLRCDPISSHATLYWYQQALGQGPEFLTYFNYEAQPDKSGLPSDRFSAERPEGSISTLTIQRTEQRDSAMYRCASSLGQNTEAFFGQGTRLTVV.

This chain joins TRBV5-4 and TRBJ2-3, with TRBD1 as a possible D gene (5 bases). Per germline, CDR1 SGHNT and CDR2 YYREEE (reference sequence). The CDR3 has 15 amino acids. The V end lost 2 bases, the J end lost 0 bases, and 10 bases lay between the germline ends. This CDR3 is CASSFWGASTDTQYF. CDR3 DNA sequence: TGTGCCAGCAGCTTTTGGGGCGCTAGCACAGATACGCAGTATTTT. The full variable domain, completed using reference TRBV5-4 and TRBJ2-3, is ETGVTQSPTHLIKTRGQQVTLRCSSQSGHNTVSWYQQALGQGPQFIFQYYREEENGRGNFPPRFSGLQFPNYSSELNVNALELDDSALYLCASSFWGASTDTQYFGPGTRLTVL.

V usage is TRBV5-1 and J usage is TRBJ1-3; TRBD1 might be the D (6 bases). CDR3 length: 15 residues. With 4 bases removed from V and 2 bases from J, the gap between germline ends came to 13 bases. Per germline, CDR1 SGHRS and CDR2 YFSETQ. In DNA form, the CDR3 reads TGCGCCAGCAGCCCTACAGGGCTCGCTGGAAACACCATATATTTT. This encodes CASSPTGLAGNTIYF. The entire variable domain, with the rest obtained from reference TRBV5-1 and TRBJ1-3, is as follows: KAGVTQTPRYLIKTRGQQVTLSCSPISGHRSVSWYQQTPGQGLQFLFEYFSETQRNKGNFPGRFSGRQFSNSRSEMNVSTLELGDSALYLCASSPTGLAGNTIYFGEGSWLTVV.

CDR3 in amino acids: CASKGRDKNEKLFF. The CDR3 nucleotides are TGTGCCAGCAAAGGCCGGGACAAAAATGAAAAACTGTTTTTT. V gene TRBV2 combines with J gene TRBJ1-4; the D gene is possibly TRBD1 (6 bases). V lost 7 bases and J lost 5, with 14 bases in between. This CDR3 comprises 14 residues. Germline CDR1 SNHLY, CDR2 FYNNEI.

This clone was seen a few times. V usage is TRBV30 and J usage is TRBJ2-7; a weak D match, TRBD2 (5 bases). The CDR3 has 13 residues. The V gene's germline CDR1 is GTSNPN and CDR2 SVGIG (reference sequence). V dropped 0 bases and J dropped 3 bases, with 9 bases sitting between them. The CDR3 here is CAWSVRGYYEQYV. CDR3 nucleotide sequence: TGTGCCTGGAGTGTACGCGGGTACTACGAGCAGTACGTC.